These 18 T cell receptor beta chains originate from one sample sequenced in a study of beta chain features in type 1 diabetes. The authors reverse transcribed all of the isolated RNA, so sequencing captured expressed TCRB transcripts. Here immunoSEQ multiplex PCR was the method, and the copy in TCRdb shows in-frame clones only, minus some. The table includes about 330,000 clones, roughly 11% detected once. The specimen sequenced was naive CD4+ T cells from blood. Receptor source: a woman aged 25-40 years in good health.

This clone has just a few counts. The CDR3 coding sequence is TGTGCCAGCAGCCCGGGACTAGCGTCCGAGCAGTTCTTC. The encoded protein is CASSPGLASEQFF. The rearrangement joins TRBV7-2 to TRBJ2-1; 10 bases agree with TRBD2. CDR1 SGHTA and CDR2 FQGNSA come from the germline V gene. This CDR3 has 13 amino acids. The V segment lost 5 bases and the J segment 10 bases; nucleotides outside the gene matches: 5. Full variable domain (outside the CDR3, taken from reference TRBV7-2 and TRBJ2-1): GAGVSQSPSNKVTEKGKDVELRCDPISGHTALYWYRQSLGQGLEFLIYFQGNSAPDKSGLPSDRFSAERTGGSVSTLTIQRTQQEDSAVYLCASSPGLASEQFFGPGTRLTVL.

The chain couples TRBV30 to TRBJ2-3; 8 bases align to TRBD1. J lost 0 bases, V lost 0 bases, and 5 bases had no gene match. In germline, CDR1 is GTSNPN, CDR2 SVGIG (reference sequence). The CDR3 is 16 amino acids. In DNA form, the CDR3 reads TGTGCCTGGAGTGTCCGGGACAGGTATAGCACAGATACGCAGTATTTT. This encodes CAWSVRDRYSTDTQYF. Complete variable domain (other parts from reference TRBV30 and TRBJ2-3): SQTIHQWPATLVQPVGSPLSLECTVEGTSNPNLYWYRQAAGRGLQLLFYSVGIGQISSEVPQNLSASRPQDRQFILSSKKLLLSDSGFYLCAWSVRDRYSTDTQYFGPGTRLTVL.

Only a few counts were recorded for this clone. The chain recombines TRBV29-1 with TRBJ1-1; no clear D gene. The V gene's germline CDR1 is SQVTM and CDR2 ANQGSEA. V was cut by 0 bases and J by 11 bases, with 10 bases left in between. This CDR3 has 11 amino acids. This CDR3 reads CSVEDSWRAFF. As DNA, the CDR3 is TGCAGCGTTGAAGATTCATGGAGGGCTTTCTTT. Full variable domain (remainder filled in from reference TRBV29-1 and TRBJ1-1): SAVISQKPSRDICQRGTSLTIQCQVDSQVTMMFWYRQQPGQSLTLIATANQGSEATYESGFVIDKFPISRPNLTFSTLTVSNMSPEDSSIYLCSVEDSWRAFFGQGTRLTVV.

The rearrangement uses TRBV14 and TRBJ1-2, with D maybe TRBD1 (6 bases). The germline CDR1 and CDR2 sequences are SGHDN and FVKESK. There are 15 residues in the CDR3. V gave up 0 bases and J gave up 8 bases, with 16 bases separating them. This CDR3 is CASSQDRQGLEGYTF. The CDR3 region has the DNA TGTGCCAGCAGCCAAGATCGGCAGGGGTTGGAAGGCTACACCTTC.

The rearrangement joins TRBV7-2 to TRBJ1-5; D possibly corresponds to TRBD1 (5 bases). V was shortened by 0 bases and J by 2 bases, with 11 bases between the two germline ends. This CDR3 spans 16 amino acids. Looked up from germline, CDR1 is SGHTA and CDR2 is FQGNSA. The CDR3 nucleotides read TGTGCCAGCAGCTTAGCTCAGGGATTGGGCAATCAGCCCCAGCATTTT. It encodes CASSLAQGLGNQPQHF.

This clone was seen a handful of times. The chain links TRBV5-4 to TRBJ2-7, with TRBD2 matching 8 bases. The trim removed 0 bases at V and 6 bases at J, leaving 5 bases unmatched. CDR1 and CDR2 from the germline V gene are SGHNT and YYREEE (reference sequence). The CDR3 totals 14 residues. The CDR3 loop reads CASSLDGRAAEQYF. The CDR3 DNA reads TGTGCCAGCAGCTTGGACGGGAGGGCCGCCGAGCAGTACTTC.

The genes are TRBV5-4 and TRBJ2-5; 8 positions match TRBD2. The V gene's germline CDR1 is SGHNT and CDR2 YYREEE (reference sequence). The CDR3 has 15 amino acids. The J segment lost 5 bases and the V segment lost 1 base, leaving 7 bases of the junction unmatched. The CDR3 nucleotides are TGTGCCAGCAGCTTGACTAGCGGAGAGCTGGAGACCCAGTACTTC. Its translation: CASSLTSGELETQYF.

The chain carries TRBV9 and TRBJ2-1; D possibly corresponds to TRBD1 (5 bases). V was clipped by 4 bases and J by 2 bases, with 13 bases between them. CDR3 length: 15 amino acids. Germline assignment: CDR1 SGDLS and CDR2 YYNGEE. Here the CDR3 DNA reads TGTGCCAGCAGCCAGGGTATCCTTCCCTACAATGAGCAGTTCTTC. It translates to CASSQGILPYNEQFF.

This clone was seen a handful of times. This chain connects TRBV9 to TRBJ2-2; TRBD2 matches at 12 bases. This CDR3 spans 15 amino acids. Germline V lookup: CDR1 SGDLS, CDR2 YYNGEE. V shed 4 bases and J 7 bases; nucleotides not matched to a gene: 5. The CDR3 sequence: CASSPTSGRIGELFF. The CDR3, as DNA: TGTGCCAGCAGCCCAACTAGCGGGAGGATCGGGGAGCTGTTTTTT.

This rearrangement joins TRBV7-3 to TRBJ2-3, with D possibly TRBD2 on 6 matching bases. The germline gives CDR1 SGHTA, CDR2 FQGTGA. The CDR3 has 16 amino acids. V lost 5 bases to trimming and J lost 1 base, with 16 bases between them. The CDR3, as DNA: TGTGCCAGCAGCCCAAGGAGGGGTGCCGGCACAGATACGCAGTATTTT. Amino acids: CASSPRRGAGTDTQYF.

This clone was counted a few times. This chain uses TRBV4-1 with TRBJ2-5; 11 bases match TRBD2. This CDR3 comprises 16 residues. J gave up 4 bases and V 0 bases, and 4 bases lay outside the gene matches. The germline V gene has CDR1 MGHRA and CDR2 YSYEKL. The CDR3, as DNA: TGCGCCAGCAGCCAAGAAGGTGGACTAGCGGGAGAGACCCAGTACTTC. Translated: CASSQEGGLAGETQYF.

This rearrangement joins TRBV27 to TRBJ2-3; TRBD2 is a possible D gene (6 bases). V dropped 0 bases and J dropped 2 bases, with 12 bases sitting between them. CDR1 and CDR2 from the germline V gene are MNHEY and SMNVEV (reference sequence). The CDR3 totals 16 residues. CDR3 in DNA: TGTGCCAGCAGTTTATCCGTGGGAGGCCCCACAGATACGCAGTATTTT. Translating gives CASSLSVGGPTDTQYF.

This clone was found a few times. The chain's CDR3 is CASRKRGGTYEQYF. DNA for the CDR3: TGTGCCAGCAGAAAACGAGGAGGAACCTACGAGCAGTACTTC. This rearrangement joins TRBV5-6 to TRBJ2-7, with D possibly matching TRBD2 (5 bases). The V and J ends lost 5 bases and 2 bases respectively, with 14 bases between them. Germline values: CDR1 SGHDT, CDR2 YYEEEE. The CDR3 has 14 amino acids.

The chain recombines TRBV28 with TRBJ2-6; TRBD1 aligns across 9 bases. The CDR3 totals 17 residues. V gave up 6 bases and J gave up 4 bases; unmatched junction bases: 10. Germline V CDR1 and CDR2: MDHEN, SYDVKM. In DNA form, the CDR3 reads TGTGCCAGCAGCTCCGGGACAGGGCCTTTCGGGGCCAACGTCCTGACTTTC. Amino acid sequence: CASSSGTGPFGANVLTF. The full variable domain, completed using reference TRBV28 and TRBJ2-6, is DVKVTQSSRYLVKRTGEKVFLECVQDMDHENMFWYRQDPGLGLRLIYFSYDVKMKEKGDIPEGYSVSREKKERFSLILESASTNQTSMYLCASSSGTGPFGANVLTFGAGSRLTVL.

This clone has only a few counts. The sample contains more than one DNA sequence encoding this CDR3. The V gene is TRBV30, the J gene TRBJ1-5; the D gene is possibly TRBD1 (5 bases). The ends were cut back, 3 bases at V and 2 bases at J, with 8 bases in the middle. The CDR3 contains 13 residues. The germline gives CDR1 GTSNPN, CDR2 SVGIG (reference sequence). The CDR3 loop reads CAWSRAGNQPQHF. The DNA of the CDR3 is TGTGCCTGGAGCAGGGCGGGCAATCAGCCCCAGCATTTT.

This clone occurred a few times. This chain connects TRBV28 to TRBJ2-5; TRBD1 is a possible D gene (6 bases). The CDR3 loop spans 11 amino acids. Germline V gene data show CDR1 as MDHEN and CDR2 as SYDVKM. V was cut by 10 bases and J by 4 bases, with 10 bases left in between. CDR3 bases: TGTGCCACGGAAGGGGGAGAGACCCAGTACTTC. It codes for CATEGGETQYF.

The chain links TRBV7-2 to TRBJ2-5; a possible D gene is TRBD1 (6 bases). Germline V gene sequence: CDR1 SGHTA, CDR2 FQGNSA. CDR3 length equals 13 residues. Trimming removed 4 bases at V and 3 bases at J, with 9 bases between. The CDR3 nucleotides are TGTGCCAGCAGCTCAGGGGCAGAAGAGACCCAGTACTTC. Its translation is CASSSGAEETQYF.

This clone has a handful of counts. The chain recombines TRBV7-9 with TRBJ2-2; 7 nucleotides agree with TRBD2. V dropped 3 bases and J dropped 8; count of bases not matched to a gene: 6. CDR3 length: 14 residues. Per germline, CDR1 SEHNR and CDR2 FQNEAQ (reference sequence). CDR3 amino acids: CASSFGLVGGELFF. The CDR3 DNA reads TGTGCCAGCAGCTTCGGACTAGTTGGTGGGGAGCTGTTTTTT.